Listed below are T cell receptor beta chains from one sample, sequenced in a study of vaccination and CD4 T cells after COVID-19. TCRdb reprocessed the PCR reads with MiXCR, giving one entry per CDR3 protein. The sample carries 13,000 or so distinct CDR3 sequences, approximately 40% recorded once. For these receptors, no antigen is known. The sequenced material came from CD4+ T cells from blood, cultured in vitro. These TCRs come from a human donor who had recovered from COVID-19. Both conserved end residues are part of each CDR3. A D gene is named only where the DNA matches it firmly. Clone size is given for some rows only: seen once, a few or many times, or a class if the clone is expanded.

TRBJ1-1 | . | few | TRBV7-2 | 13 | TGTGCCAGCAGCTTCAGGGGGAACACTGAAGCTTTCTTT | CASSFRGNTEAFF
TRBJ1-2 | TRBD1 | few | TRBV7-9 | 17 | TGTGCCAGCAGCTTGACCGGGACAGGTGACCCTGTCTATGGCTACACCTTC | CASSLTGTGDPVYGYTF
TRBJ1-1 | . | . | TRBV9 | 14 | TGTGCCAGCAGCGCCCAAACAGGAGGCACTGAAGCTTTCTTT | CASSAQTGGTEAFF
TRBJ2-1 | . | . | TRBV5-3 | 16 | TGTGCCAGAAGCTTGGCCCCGGGGAGGTCCTACAATGAGCAGTTCTTC | CARSLAPGRSYNEQFF
TRBJ2-1 | TRBD2 | few | TRBV20-1 | 15 | TGCAGTGCTAGTAGTAGCGGGGGCCTCGGGAATGAGCAGTTCTTC | CSASSSGGLGNEQFF
TRBJ2-7 | . | once | TRBV30 | 10 | TGTGCCTGGGGGGATCCCGAGCAGTACTTC | CAWGDPEQYF
TRBJ1-1 | TRBD1 | few | TRBV6-1 | 17 | TGTGCCAGTTCCGCCGGGACAGGGGGATTCTTGAACACTGAAGCTTTCTTT | CASSAGTGGFLNTEAFF
TRBJ1-1 | . | few | TRBV6-5 | 14 | TGTGCCAGCAGTTACCATCCAGCGAACACTGAAGCTTTCTTT | CASSYHPANTEAFF
TRBJ2-2 | . | . | TRBV11-3 | 12 | TGTGCCAGCAGAGGGAACACCGGGGAGCTGTTTTTT | CASRGNTGELFF
TRBJ2-5 | . | medium-sized | TRBV6-1 | 15 | TGTGCCAGCAGTGAGGCACAGGGTCTTTGGGAGACCCAGTACTTC | CASSEAQGLWETQYF
TRBJ1-5 | . | . | TRBV6-1 | 15 | TGTGCCAGCAGTGAAGTGGGGTTAGGCAATCAGCCCCAGCATTTT | CASSEVGLGNQPQHF
TRBJ1-2 | . | few | TRBV27 | 13 | TGTGCCAGCAGTTCGAACCTTTGGGGTGGCTACACCTTC | CASSSNLWGGYTF
TRBJ2-1 | . | . | TRBV5-1 | 14 | TGCGCCAGCAGCTCGGATAGCTCCTACAATGAGCAGTTCTTC | CASSSDSSYNEQFF
TRBJ1-1 | . | few | TRBV19 | 16 | TGTGCCAGTAGTTCTGGGACCACCACACGTATACCCAAAGCTTTCTTT | CASSSGTTTRIPKAFF
TRBJ2-3 | TRBD2 | few | TRBV20-1 | 16 | TGCAGTGCTAGAGACCCAAGGAGCGGGGGGACAGATACGCAGTATTTT | CSARDPRSGGTDTQYF
TRBJ1-4 | . | . | TRBV7-9 | 15 | TGTGCCAGCAGTCGGACCGTCGGGAGGGGTGAAAAACTGTTTTTT | CASSRTVGRGEKLFF
TRBJ1-2 | TRBD1 | . | TRBV12-3/TRBV12-4 | 12 | TGTGCCAGCAGTGCACAGGGGTATGGCTACACCTTC | CASSAQGYGYTF
TRBJ2-7 | . | . | TRBV2 | 15 | TGTGCCAGCAGTGACGGGAGACAGGGTATCTACGAGCAGTACTTC | CASSDGRQGIYEQYF
TRBJ2-3 | . | few | TRBV21-1 | 18 | TGTGCCAGCAGCACTTGGGGCAGGGAGGCAGGGAACACAGATACGCAGTATTTT | CASSTWGREAGNTDTQYF
TRBJ1-1 | TRBD1 | few | TRBV12-3/TRBV12-4 | 17 | TGTGCCAGCAGTTCCCACAGCTCCGGGACAGGGGTATCTGAAGCTTTCTTT | CASSSHSSGTGVSEAFF
TRBJ1-2 | TRBD1 | . | TRBV27 | 14 | TGTGCCAGCACCCCTCGGACAGGAGGCTATGGCTACACCTTC | CASTPRTGGYGYTF
TRBJ2-5 | . | . | TRBV21-1 | 16 | TGTGCCAGCAGCAAGGGGACACAGGGGGCTCAAGAGACCCAGTACTTC | CASSKGTQGAQETQYF
TRBJ2-7 | TRBD2 | . | TRBV6-1 | 13 | TGTGCCAGCATCGAGGGACTAGCCGGCGAGCAGTACTTC | CASIEGLAGEQYF
TRBJ2-1 | TRBD2 | . | TRBV12-5 | 19 | TGTGCTAGTGGTTTGGTACCCGACGGCACTAGCGGAATTCACAATGAGCAGTTCTTC | CASGLVPDGTSGIHNEQFF
TRBJ2-7 | TRBD2 | . | TRBV7-2 | 12 | TGTGCCAGCAGCGAAAGCGGGGGGCGGCAGTACTTC | CASSESGGRQYF
TRBJ2-7 | . | . | TRBV2 | 14 | TGTGCCAGCAAGGTGGGAATATCCTCCTACGAGCAGTACTTC | CASKVGISSYEQYF
TRBJ2-5 | . | . | TRBV25-1 | 13 | TGTGCCAGCAGTGACGCCGGCCAAGAGACCCAGTACTTC | CASSDAGQETQYF
TRBJ2-5 | . | . | TRBV7-9 | 14 | TGTGCCAGCAGCTCGACCGTGTACCAAGAGACCCAGTACTTC | CASSSTVYQETQYF
TRBJ2-1 | . | . | TRBV7-9 | 11 | TGTGCCAGCAGCCCCACCAATGAGCAGTTCTTC | CASSPTNEQFF
TRBJ1-1 | . | few | TRBV20-1 | 13 | TGCAGTGCTAGTATCAGCGCGAACACTGAAGCTTTCTTT | CSASISANTEAFF
TRBJ2-1 | . | few | TRBV5-4 | 15 | TGTGCCAGCAGCTTGGGGCGGGGGCCGGTTGGTGAGCAGTTCTTC | CASSLGRGPVGEQFF
TRBJ2-5 | TRBD2 | . | TRBV5-4 | 15 | TGTGCCAGCAGCTCCTCGGGGGGGCTGCTGGAGACCCAGTACTTC | CASSSSGGLLETQYF
TRBJ2-2 | TRBD2 | . | TRBV7-7 | 16 | TGTGCCAGCAGCCCAGGACTAGTATATAACACCGGGGAGCTGTTTTTT | CASSPGLVYNTGELFF
TRBJ2-7 | . | . | TRBV10-3 | 13 | TGTGCCATCAGTGAGTCAAGGGGTGCCGAGCAGTACTTC | CAISESRGAEQYF
TRBJ2-7 | TRBD1 | . | TRBV2 | 15 | TGTGCCAGCAGTGAAAGGGCAGGGGGCCCCAACGAGCAGTACTTC | CASSERAGGPNEQYF
TRBJ2-7 | TRBD1 | . | TRBV27 | 17 | TGTGCCAGCAGTTGGGGACAGGGGCAGCGATTTAACTACGAGCAGTACTTC | CASSWGQGQRFNYEQYF
TRBJ2-3 | . | . | TRBV7-2 | 15 | TGTGCCAGCAGCCCAGAATACCTCCGCACAGATACGCAGTATTTT | CASSPEYLRTDTQYF
TRBJ2-7 | . | few | TRBV7-9 | 13 | TGTGCCAGCAGCCGCGGGTCTACCTACGAGCAGTACTTC | CASSRGSTYEQYF
TRBJ2-6 | . | . | TRBV7-2 | 14 | TGTGCCAGCAGCTTTTCCTCTGGGGCCAACGTCCTGACTTTC | CASSFSSGANVLTF
TRBJ2-1 | . | . | TRBV7-3 | 16 | TGTGCCAGCAGCCCCCTCGGAAGCGGAAAGTACAATGAGCAGTTCTTC | CASSPLGSGKYNEQFF
TRBJ2-5 | . | . | TRBV20-1 | 14 | TGCAGTGCTAGAGATCCAGACCCCCGCGGGGCCCAGTACTTC | CSARDPDPRGAQYF
TRBJ2-7 | . | . | TRBV5-1 | 14 | TGCGCCAGCAGCTTGGTGGGTAGTAAGGGCGAGCAGTACTTC | CASSLVGSKGEQYF
TRBJ2-5 | . | . | TRBV21-1 | 13 | TGTGCCAGCAGCAAAAAGGGGAGAGAGACCCAGTACTTC | CASSKKGRETQYF
TRBJ1-2 | TRBD1 | . | TRBV12-3/TRBV12-4 | 16 | TGTGCCAGCGCGATTAGGGGACAGGGTGAGCACTATGGCTACACCTTC | CASAIRGQGEHYGYTF
TRBJ1-6 | . | few | TRBV5-1 | 15 | TGCGCCAGCAGCCCTACCCCGAGCAGTAATTCACCCCTCCACTTT | CASSPTPSSNSPLHF